The next 9 T cell receptor beta chains were all read from a single sample in a study of cytomegalovirus exposure and HLA in healthy donors. Both 60 Vbeta primers and 13 Jbeta primers went into the PCR. Assay: immunoSEQ multiplex PCR; the TCRdb copy retains only in-frame clones and omits some. The table has around 65,000 clones, under 85% seen once. The sample consisted of PBMCs. The receptors shown here come from a man aged 45-65 years in good health and CMV-seropositive.

This clone appeared a few times. This chain links TRBV6-1 with TRBJ2-2; unclear D gene. V gave up 3 bases and J gave up 11 bases, with 13 bases separating them. Germline CDR1 is MNHNS and CDR2 is SASEGT. This CDR3 comprises 13 residues. CDR3 bases: TGTGCCAGCAGTGACGCCCGCCATCTAGAGCTGTTTTTT. It codes for CASSDARHLELFF.

The chain uses TRBV4-1 and TRBJ2-3, with 11 bases identical to TRBD2. V lost 2 bases to trimming and J lost 3 bases; unmatched junction nucleotides: 13. In germline, CDR1 is MGHRA, CDR2 YSYEKL. The CDR3 consists of 19 residues. This CDR3 reads CASSQFLLVAGGKTDTQYF. The CDR3 nucleotides read TGCGCCAGCAGCCAATTTTTATTAGTAGCGGGAGGGAAAACAGATACGCAGTATTTT.

This clone was observed once. The V and J genes are TRBV7-9 and TRBJ2-1; 9 bases agree with TRBD1. The trim removed 5 bases at V and 4 bases at J, leaving 6 bases unmatched. The CDR3 runs 15 residues. CDR1 and CDR2 (germline): SEHNR, FQNEAQ (reference sequence). The CDR3 bases are TGTGCCAGCAGCCCAGACAGGGGGAAGTACAATGAGCAGTTCTTC. Its translation is CASSPDRGKYNEQFF.

The CDR3 nucleotides read TGCGCCAGCAGCGTAGACAGGGGGCTCGCTTTCTTT. This translates into CASSVDRGLAFF. V usage is TRBV5-1 and J usage is TRBJ1-1, with 10 bases aligning to TRBD1. J gave up 11 bases and V 4 bases, and 5 bases lay outside the gene matches. CDR1 and CDR2 (germline): SGHRS, YFSETQ. The CDR3 has 12 amino acids.

Concerning this clone: A junction boundary mismatches the germline segment, possibly from a read error. The chain couples TRBV6-5 to TRBJ2-7; no definite D call. CDR1 is MNHEY and CDR2 is SVGAGI in the germline V gene. This CDR3 is built from 13 residues. The CDR3, as DNA: TGTGCCAGCAGTTACACCAAAGGCGGCCTCTGGAACTTC. It specifies CASSYTKGGLWNF.

The V call is TRBV11-2, the J call TRBJ2-1; 15 bases match TRBD2. The CDR3 loop spans 18 amino acids. Looked up from germline, CDR1 is SGHAT and CDR2 is FQNNGV. The junction had 5 bases not matched to a gene; V was cut back by 4 bases and J by 1 base. In DNA, the CDR3 is TGTGCCAGCAGCTCGTGGACTAGCGGGAGGGGGTCCTACAATGAGCAGTTCTTC. It is translated as CASSSWTSGRGSYNEQFF.

This clone was counted only a few times. A far larger clone differs by one base, so this is likely a read error. The chain combines TRBV19 with TRBJ1-1; D gene unclear. Germline V gives CDR1 LNHDA, CDR2 SQIVND (reference sequence). The CDR3 is made up of 15 amino acids. Trimming took 4 bases from V and 4 from J, leaving 16 bases between them. CDR3 DNA: TGTGCCAGTAGTACCCAACCCCGGCGGGTCACTGAAGCTTTCTTT. Protein sequence: CASSTQPRRVTEAFF.

The CDR3 here is CASSLGQAREKLFF. The CDR3, as DNA: TGTGCCAGCAGCTTGGGACAGGCAAGAGAAAAACTGTTTTTT. The rearrangement joins TRBV7-9 to TRBJ1-4; 8 bases align to TRBD1. The length of the CDR3 is 14 residues. The ends lost 3 bases at V and 8 bases at J; junction bases unmatched: 5. Per germline, CDR1 SEHNR and CDR2 FQNEAQ (reference sequence).

The V gene is TRBV10-2, the J gene TRBJ2-2; 12 nucleotides line up with TRBD1. V trimming: 10 bases; J trimming: 7 bases; junction bases outside the gene matches: 10. The CDR3 covers 15 residues. CDR1 WSHSY and CDR2 SAAADI come from the germline V gene. The CDR3 region is CAITRGTGGVGELFF. CDR3 DNA: TGCGCCATTACGCGGGGGACAGGGGGCGTCGGGGAGCTGTTTTTT.